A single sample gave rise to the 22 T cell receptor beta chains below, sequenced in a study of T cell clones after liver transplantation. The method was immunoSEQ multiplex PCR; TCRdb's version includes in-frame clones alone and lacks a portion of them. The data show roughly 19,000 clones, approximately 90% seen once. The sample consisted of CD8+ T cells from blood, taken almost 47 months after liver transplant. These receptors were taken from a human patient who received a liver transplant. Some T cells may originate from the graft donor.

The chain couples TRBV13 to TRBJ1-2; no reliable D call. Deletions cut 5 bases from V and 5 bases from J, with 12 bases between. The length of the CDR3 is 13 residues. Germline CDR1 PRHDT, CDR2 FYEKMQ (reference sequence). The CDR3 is CASSLGRDYGYTF. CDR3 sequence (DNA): TGTGCCAGCAGCCTCGGGAGGGATTATGGCTACACCTTC.

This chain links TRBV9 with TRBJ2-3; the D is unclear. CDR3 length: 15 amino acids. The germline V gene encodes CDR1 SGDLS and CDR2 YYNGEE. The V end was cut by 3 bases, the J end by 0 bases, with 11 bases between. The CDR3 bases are TGTGCCAGCAGCGGACAAGCGCGTAGCACAGATACGCAGTATTTT. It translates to CASSGQARSTDTQYF. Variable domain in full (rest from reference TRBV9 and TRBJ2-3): DSGVTQTPKHLITATGQRVTLRCSPRSGDLSVYWYQQSLDQGLQFLIQYYNGEERAKGNILERFSAQQFPDLHSELNLSSLELGDSALYFCASSGQARSTDTQYFGPGTRLTVL.

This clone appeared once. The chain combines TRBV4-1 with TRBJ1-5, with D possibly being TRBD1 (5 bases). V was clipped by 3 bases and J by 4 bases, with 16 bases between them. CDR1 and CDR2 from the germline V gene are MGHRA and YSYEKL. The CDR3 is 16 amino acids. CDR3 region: CASSHPGLQPNQPQHF. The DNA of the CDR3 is TGCGCCAGCAGCCACCCGGGACTTCAACCTAATCAGCCCCAGCATTTT.

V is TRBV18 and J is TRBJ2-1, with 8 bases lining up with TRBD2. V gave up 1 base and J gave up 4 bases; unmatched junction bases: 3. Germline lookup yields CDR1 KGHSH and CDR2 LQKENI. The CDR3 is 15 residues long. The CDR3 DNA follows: TGTGCCAGCTCACCACGGGCGGGAGGTTACAATGAGCAGTTCTTC. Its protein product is CASSPRAGGYNEQFF.

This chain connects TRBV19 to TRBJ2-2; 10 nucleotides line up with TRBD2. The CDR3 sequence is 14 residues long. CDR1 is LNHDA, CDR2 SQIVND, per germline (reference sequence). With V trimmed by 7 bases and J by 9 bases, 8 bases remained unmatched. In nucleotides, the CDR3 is TGTGCCAGTAATTGGGCTAGCGGGAGTCGGGAGCTGTTTTTT. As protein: CASNWASGSRELFF.

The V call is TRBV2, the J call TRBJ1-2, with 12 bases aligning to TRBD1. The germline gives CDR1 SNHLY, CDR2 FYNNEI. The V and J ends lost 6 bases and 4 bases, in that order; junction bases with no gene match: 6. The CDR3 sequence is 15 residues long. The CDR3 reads CASRAGTGGSYGYTF. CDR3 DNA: TGTGCCAGCAGAGCCGGGACAGGGGGCAGCTATGGCTACACCTTC.

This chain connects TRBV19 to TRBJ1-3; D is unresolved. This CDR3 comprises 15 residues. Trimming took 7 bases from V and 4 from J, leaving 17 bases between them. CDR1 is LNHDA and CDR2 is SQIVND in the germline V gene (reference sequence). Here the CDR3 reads CASNLNAHDGNTIYF. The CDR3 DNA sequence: TGTGCCAGTAATTTGAACGCTCACGACGGAAACACCATATATTTT.

CDR3 bases: TGTGCCAGCACCGGAATGGCAGGGGCGGGGGAGCTGTTTTTT. Encoded protein: CASTGMAGAGELFF. The chain carries TRBV7-9 and TRBJ2-2; a weak D match, TRBD1 (6 bases). Trimming left V 7 bases short and J 8 bases short, with 17 bases between. The germline gives CDR1 SEHNR, CDR2 FQNEAQ (reference sequence). The length of the CDR3 is 14 residues.

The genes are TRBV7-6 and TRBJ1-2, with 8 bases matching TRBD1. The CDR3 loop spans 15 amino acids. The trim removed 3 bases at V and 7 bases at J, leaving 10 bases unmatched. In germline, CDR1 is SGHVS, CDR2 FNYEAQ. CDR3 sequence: CASSFTSGGGGGYTF. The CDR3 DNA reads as TGTGCCAGCAGCTTTACCTCAGGGGGCGGTGGTGGCTACACCTTC.

CDR3 region: CASRTGREKLFF. The DNA for the CDR3 is TGTGCCTCACGGACAGGGCGTGAAAAACTGTTTTTT. The gene calls are TRBV19 and TRBJ1-4; 8 bases are shared with TRBD1. The CDR3 spans 12 residues. The germline V gene has CDR1 LNHDA and CDR2 SQIVND (reference sequence). V lost 11 bases and J lost 7; bases outside the gene matches: 6.

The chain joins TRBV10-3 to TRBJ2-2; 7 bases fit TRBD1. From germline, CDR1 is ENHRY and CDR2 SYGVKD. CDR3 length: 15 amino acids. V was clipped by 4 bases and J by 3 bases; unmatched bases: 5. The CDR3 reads CAISGQGTYTGELFF. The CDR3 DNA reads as TGTGCCATCAGTGGACAGGGAACGTACACCGGGGAGCTGTTTTTT.

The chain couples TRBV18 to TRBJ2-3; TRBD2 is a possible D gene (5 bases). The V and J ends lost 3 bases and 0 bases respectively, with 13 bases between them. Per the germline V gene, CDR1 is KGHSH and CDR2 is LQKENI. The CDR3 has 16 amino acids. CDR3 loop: CASSPLEGGSTDTQYF. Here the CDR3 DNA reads TGTGCCAGCTCACCCCTTGAGGGCGGAAGCACAGATACGCAGTATTTT.

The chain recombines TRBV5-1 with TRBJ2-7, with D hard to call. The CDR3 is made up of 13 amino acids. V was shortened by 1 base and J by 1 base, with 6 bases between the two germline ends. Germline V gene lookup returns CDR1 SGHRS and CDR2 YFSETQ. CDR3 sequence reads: CASSLPASYEQYF. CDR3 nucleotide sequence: TGCGCCAGCAGCTTGCCAGCGTCCTACGAGCAGTACTTC.

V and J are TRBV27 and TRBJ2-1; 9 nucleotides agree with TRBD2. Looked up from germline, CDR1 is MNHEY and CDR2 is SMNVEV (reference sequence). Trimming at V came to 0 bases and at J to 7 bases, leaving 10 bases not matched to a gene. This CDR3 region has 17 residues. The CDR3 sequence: CASSLSGSGRLANEQFF. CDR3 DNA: TGTGCCAGCAGTTTATCGGGGAGCGGGAGGCTGGCAAATGAGCAGTTCTTC.

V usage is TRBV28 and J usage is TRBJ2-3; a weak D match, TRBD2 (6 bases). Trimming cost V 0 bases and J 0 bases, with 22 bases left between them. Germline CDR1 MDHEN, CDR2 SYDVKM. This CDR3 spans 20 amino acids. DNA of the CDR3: TGTGCCAGCAGTTTATGTGGGGCGGACCGGGACTGTCCTAGCACAGATACGCAGTATTTT. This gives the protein CASSLCGADRDCPSTDTQYF.

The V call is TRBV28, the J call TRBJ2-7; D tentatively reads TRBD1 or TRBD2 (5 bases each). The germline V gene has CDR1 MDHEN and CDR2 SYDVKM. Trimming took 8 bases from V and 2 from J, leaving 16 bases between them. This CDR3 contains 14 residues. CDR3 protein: CASRIRDVTYEQYF. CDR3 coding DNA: TGTGCCAGCCGAATCCGGGACGTCACCTACGAGCAGTACTTC.

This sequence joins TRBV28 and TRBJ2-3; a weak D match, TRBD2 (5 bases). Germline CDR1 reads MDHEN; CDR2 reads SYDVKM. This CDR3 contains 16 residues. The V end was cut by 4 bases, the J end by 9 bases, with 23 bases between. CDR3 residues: CASSSGFEDSPGTQYF. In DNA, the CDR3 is TGTGCCAGCAGTTCGGGTTTTGAGGACTCCCCTGGGACGCAGTATTTT.

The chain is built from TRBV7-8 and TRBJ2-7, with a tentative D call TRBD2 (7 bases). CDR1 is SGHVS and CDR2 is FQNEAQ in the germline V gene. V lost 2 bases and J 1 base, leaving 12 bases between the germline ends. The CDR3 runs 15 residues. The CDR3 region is CASSLLGGLSYEQYF. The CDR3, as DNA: TGTGCCAGCAGCTTATTAGGGGGACTATCCTACGAGCAGTACTTC.

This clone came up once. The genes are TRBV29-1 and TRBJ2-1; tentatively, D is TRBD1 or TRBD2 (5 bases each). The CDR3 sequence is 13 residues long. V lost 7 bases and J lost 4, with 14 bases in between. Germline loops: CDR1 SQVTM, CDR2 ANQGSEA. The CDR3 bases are TGCAGCGCCCTGGGGGATCAGTACAATGAGCAGTTCTTC. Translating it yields CSALGDQYNEQFF.

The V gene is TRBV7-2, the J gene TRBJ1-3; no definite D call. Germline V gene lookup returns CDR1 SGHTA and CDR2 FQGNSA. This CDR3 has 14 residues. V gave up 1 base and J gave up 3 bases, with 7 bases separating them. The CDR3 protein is CASSLVAGGNTIYF. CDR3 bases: TGTGCCAGCAGCTTAGTCGCGGGTGGAAACACCATATATTTT.

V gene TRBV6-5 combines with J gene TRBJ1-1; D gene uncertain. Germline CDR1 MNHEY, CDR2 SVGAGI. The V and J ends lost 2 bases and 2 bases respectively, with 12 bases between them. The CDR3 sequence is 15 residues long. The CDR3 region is CASSYVPGTNTEAFF. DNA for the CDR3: TGTGCCAGCAGTTACGTCCCAGGTACTAACACTGAAGCTTTCTTT.

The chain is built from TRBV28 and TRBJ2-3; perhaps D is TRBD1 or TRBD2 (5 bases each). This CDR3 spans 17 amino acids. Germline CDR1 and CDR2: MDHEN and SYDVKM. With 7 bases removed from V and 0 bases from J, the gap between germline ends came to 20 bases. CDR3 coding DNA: TGTGCCAGCAACCCTACGAGGGGCGGCTATAGCACAGATACGCAGTATTTT. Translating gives CASNPTRGGYSTDTQYF. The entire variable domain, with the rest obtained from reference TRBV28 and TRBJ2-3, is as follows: DVKVTQSSRYLVKRTGEKVFLECVQDMDHENMFWYRQDPGLGLRLIYFSYDVKMKEKGDIPEGYSVSREKKERFSLILESASTNQTSMYLCASNPTRGGYSTDTQYFGPGTRLTVL.